Included here is one T cell receptor (beta chain) sequence, with context. This sample is part of a study of blood T cell repertoires in COVID-19. On the study more broadly: Sample material is recorded as cDNA or gDNA derived from T cells, B-cell-depleted T cells, or PBMCs.

Per the study methods: For nucleated cells, counts were estimated from reference gene primer amplification. Method: immunoSEQ multiplex PCR; TCRdb's copy keeps in-frame clones and lacks some. The V and J calls and the clone size are those of that table, but D and trimming were determined from the DNA. The sample shows some 130,000 clones, 84% of them seen only once. The CDR3 is 14 amino acids. Trimming removed 2 bases from V and 7 bases from J, with 15 bases in between. The germline CDR1 and CDR2 sequences are SGHRS and YFSETQ. This sequence joins TRBV5-1 and TRBJ1-1; D possibly corresponds to TRBD1 (6 bases). This receptor was taken from a human donor in a cohort sampled during active COVID-19. The material sequenced was peripheral blood. CDR3 bases: TGCGCCAGCAGCTTAGCGACAGGAGTTGATGAAGCTTTCTTT. It codes for CASSLATGVDEAFF. Together with reference TRBV5-1 and TRBJ1-1, the CDR3 gives the full variable domain: KAGVTQTPRYLIKTRGQQVTLSCSPISGHRSVSWYQQTPGQGLQFLFEYFSETQRNKGNFPGRFSGRQFSNSRSEMNVSTLELGDSALYLCASSLATGVDEAFFGQGTRLTVV.